These 4 T cell receptor beta chains came from one sample sequenced in a study of CD8+CD57+ T cells in acquired aplastic anemia. CDR3 and TCR beta VDJ profiling relied on a genomic DNA template. Each CDR3 protein is one row after TCRdb ran MiXCR on the reads. The sample carries under 250,000 distinct CDR3 sequences, 34% recorded once. Sequencing used sorted CD4+, CD8+, or CD8+CD57+ T cells (not recorded which) from PBMCs. These receptors were obtained from a human donor in good health, serving as a control.

The chain couples TRBV20-1 to TRBJ2-3; D tentatively fits TRBD1 or TRBD2 (6 bases each). Germline CDR1 reads DFQATT; CDR2 reads SNEGSKA (reference sequence). This CDR3 region has 17 residues. V was shortened by 0 bases and J by 4 bases, with 20 bases between the two germline ends. CDR3 nucleotide sequence: TGCAGTGCTAGAGATATAACCAGGGGAGGTCCGGCAGATACGCAGTATTTT. Residues: CSARDITRGGPADTQYF.

This chain connects TRBV10-3 to TRBJ1-1; 9 nucleotides agree with TRBD1. Trimming removed 4 bases from V and 0 bases from J; junction bases left unmatched: 3. This CDR3 spans 15 amino acids. The germline gives CDR1 ENHRY, CDR2 SYGVKD. CDR3 sequence (DNA): TGTGCCATCAGTGGAAGGACAGGGGTGAACACTGAAGCTTTCTTT. It yields the protein CAISGRTGVNTEAFF.

The rearrangement uses TRBV20-1 and TRBJ2-7; D possibly corresponds to TRBD2 (6 bases). CDR1 is DFQATT, CDR2 SNEGSKA, per germline (reference sequence). V shed 3 bases and J shed 0 bases, with 12 bases lying between them. The CDR3 loop spans 14 amino acids. CDR3 in DNA: TGCAGTGCTAGGGCTAGCGCAAGCTCCTACGAGCAGTACGTC. Translation: CSARASASSYEQYV.

This clonotype occurred many times. DNA for the CDR3: TGCGCCAGCAGTGAACCCACCTTAGTCATATATTTT. This sequence encodes CASSEPTLVIYF. V is TRBV10-2 and J is TRBJ1-3; D is ambiguous. The CDR3 is 12 residues long. Germline V gives CDR1 WSHSY, CDR2 SAAADI. Trimming removed 3 bases at V and 12 bases at J, with 12 bases between.